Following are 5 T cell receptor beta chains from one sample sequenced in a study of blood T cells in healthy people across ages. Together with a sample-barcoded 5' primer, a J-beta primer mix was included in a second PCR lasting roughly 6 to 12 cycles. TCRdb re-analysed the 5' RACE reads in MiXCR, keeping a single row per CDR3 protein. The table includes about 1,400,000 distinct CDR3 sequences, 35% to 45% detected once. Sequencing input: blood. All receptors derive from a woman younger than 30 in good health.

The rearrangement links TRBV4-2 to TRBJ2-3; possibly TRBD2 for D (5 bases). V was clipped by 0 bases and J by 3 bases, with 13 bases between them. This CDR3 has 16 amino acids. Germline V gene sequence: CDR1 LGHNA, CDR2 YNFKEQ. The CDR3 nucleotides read TGTGCCAGCAGCCAAGAATTCGCGGGTCTGACAGATACGCAGTATTTT. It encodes CASSQEFAGLTDTQYF.

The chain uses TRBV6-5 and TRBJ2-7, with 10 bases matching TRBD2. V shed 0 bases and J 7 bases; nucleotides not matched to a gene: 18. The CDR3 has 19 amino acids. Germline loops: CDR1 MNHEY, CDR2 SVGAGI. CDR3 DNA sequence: TGTGCCAGCAGTTACTCGAAAGGGACTAGCGAGCAACGCCCTTTGGAGCAGTACTTC. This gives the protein CASSYSKGTSEQRPLEQYF.

The CDR3 region has the DNA TGCGCCAGCAGCTTTGGAGACACTAGCGGGGGCCAAGAGACCCAGTACTTC. Translation gives CASSFGDTSGGQETQYF. The chain has TRBV5-1 and TRBJ2-7; TRBD2 aligns across 11 bases. The J call may be wrong; the DNA end is better matched by TRBJ2-5. Per germline, CDR1 SGHRS and CDR2 YFSETQ. The CDR3 consists of 17 residues.

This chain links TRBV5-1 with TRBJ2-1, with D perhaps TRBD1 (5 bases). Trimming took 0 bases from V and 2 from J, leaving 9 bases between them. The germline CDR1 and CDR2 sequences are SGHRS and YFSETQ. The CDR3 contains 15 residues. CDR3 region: CASSLEQATYNEQFF. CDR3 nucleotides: TGCGCCAGCAGCTTGGAACAGGCCACCTACAATGAGCAGTTCTTC.

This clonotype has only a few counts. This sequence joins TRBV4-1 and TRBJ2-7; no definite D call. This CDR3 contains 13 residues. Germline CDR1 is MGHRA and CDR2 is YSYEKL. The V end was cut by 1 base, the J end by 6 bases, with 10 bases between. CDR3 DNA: TGCGCCAGCAGCCAAGTTGCCGTCGTCGAGCAGTACTTC. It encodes CASSQVAVVEQYF.